The clone carrying this TCR beta chain was detected a few times. The antigen remains unidentified. A second PCR, run for roughly 7 to 12 cycles, used a sample-barcoded 5' primer plus a J-beta primer mix. TCRdb reprocessed the 5' RACE reads with MiXCR, giving one entry per CDR3 protein. The top ten hold roughly 23% of the sample, which has around 1,800,000 distinct CDR3 sequences, about 39% seen once. Trimming removed 5 bases at V and 5 bases at J, with 16 bases between. Germline V CDR1 and CDR2: MDHEN, SYDVKM. CDR3 length equals 14 residues. The sample is drawn from a study of blood T cells in healthy people across ages. Points from the study as a whole: Estimates of diversity drawn from one million T cells were considered underestimates. Possibly, changes in expanded clonotypes were confounded because donor CMV status was unknown.

The chain uses TRBV28 and TRBJ2-7, with D possibly being TRBD2 (6 bases). The receptor's source is a human donor in good health. The specimen sequenced was blood. The CDR3: CASSRSGVWDEQYF. The CDR3, as DNA: TGTGCCAGCAGTCGATCGGGAGTCTGGGACGAGCAGTACTTC.